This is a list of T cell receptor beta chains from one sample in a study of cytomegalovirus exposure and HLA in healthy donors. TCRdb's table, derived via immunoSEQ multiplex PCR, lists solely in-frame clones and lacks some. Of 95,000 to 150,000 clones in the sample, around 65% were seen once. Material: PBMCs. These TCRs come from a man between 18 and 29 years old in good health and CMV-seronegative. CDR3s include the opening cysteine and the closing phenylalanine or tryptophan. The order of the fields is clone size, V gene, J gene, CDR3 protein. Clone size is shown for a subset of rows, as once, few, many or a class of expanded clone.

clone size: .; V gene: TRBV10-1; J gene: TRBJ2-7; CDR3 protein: CASSESPGYEQYF
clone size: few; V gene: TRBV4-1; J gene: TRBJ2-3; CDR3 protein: CASKRGIGGTDTQYF
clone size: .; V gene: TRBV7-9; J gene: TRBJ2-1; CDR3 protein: CASSFTRGGDEQFF
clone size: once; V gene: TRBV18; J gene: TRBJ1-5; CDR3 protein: CASSARVNQPQHF
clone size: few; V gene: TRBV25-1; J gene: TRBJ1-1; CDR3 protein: CASSERDRGHFF
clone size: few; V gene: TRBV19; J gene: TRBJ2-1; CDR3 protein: CASFSGGAVWEQFF
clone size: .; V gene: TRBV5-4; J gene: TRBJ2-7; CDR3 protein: CASSLAGQGISYEQYF
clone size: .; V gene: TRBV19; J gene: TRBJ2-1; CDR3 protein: CASARPGTGGHNEQFF
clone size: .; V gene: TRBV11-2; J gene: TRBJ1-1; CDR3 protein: CASSLVLGGAFF
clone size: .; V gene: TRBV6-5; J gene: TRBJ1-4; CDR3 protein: CASKRTATNEKLFF
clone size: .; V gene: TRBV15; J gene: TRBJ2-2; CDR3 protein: CATSRGTYGELFF
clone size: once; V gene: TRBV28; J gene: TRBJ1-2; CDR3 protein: CASITGTAYGYTF
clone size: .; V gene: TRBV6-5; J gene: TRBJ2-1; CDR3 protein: CASSSTGQFDNEQFF
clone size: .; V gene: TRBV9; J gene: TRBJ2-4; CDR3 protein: CASSVGLAGAKNIQYF
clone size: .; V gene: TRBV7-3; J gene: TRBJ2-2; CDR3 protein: CASSFRGRSGELFF
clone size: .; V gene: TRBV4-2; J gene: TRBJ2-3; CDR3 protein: CASSQELAGGPSTRTDTQYF
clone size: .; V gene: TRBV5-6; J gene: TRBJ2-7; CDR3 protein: CASSLPGTGPYEQYF
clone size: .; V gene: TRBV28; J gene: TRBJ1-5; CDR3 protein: CASKGDRNQPQHF
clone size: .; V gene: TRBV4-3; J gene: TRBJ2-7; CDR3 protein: CASSHGQGAYEQYF
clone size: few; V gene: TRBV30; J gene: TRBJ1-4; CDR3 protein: CALDRGGEKLFF
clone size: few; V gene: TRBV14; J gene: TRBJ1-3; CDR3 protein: CASSFNRDRAGNTIYF
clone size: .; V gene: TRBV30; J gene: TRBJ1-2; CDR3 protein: CAWAGRRYGYTF
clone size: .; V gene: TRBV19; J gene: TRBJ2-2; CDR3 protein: CASSIFRGTGGELFF
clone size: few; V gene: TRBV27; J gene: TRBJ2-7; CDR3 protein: CASSSKWTSGLYEQYF
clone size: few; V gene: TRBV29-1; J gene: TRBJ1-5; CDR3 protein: CSAPGAVCYSNQPQHF